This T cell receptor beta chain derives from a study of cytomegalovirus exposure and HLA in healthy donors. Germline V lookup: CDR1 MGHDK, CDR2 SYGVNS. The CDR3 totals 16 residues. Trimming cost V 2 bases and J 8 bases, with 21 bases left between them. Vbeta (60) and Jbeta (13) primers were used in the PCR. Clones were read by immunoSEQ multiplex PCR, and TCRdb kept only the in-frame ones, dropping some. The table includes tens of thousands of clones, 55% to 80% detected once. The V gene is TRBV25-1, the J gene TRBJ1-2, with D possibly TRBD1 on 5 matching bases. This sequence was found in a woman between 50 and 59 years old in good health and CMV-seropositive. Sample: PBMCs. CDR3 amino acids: CASSEEGRRALGGYTF. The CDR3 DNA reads TGTGCCAGCAGTGAAGAGGGGCGGAGGGCCCTAGGCGGCTACACCTTC.